Described below is a single T cell receptor (beta chain) sequence and its context. This sample stems from a study of cytomegalovirus exposure and HLA in healthy donors. The primer mix had 60 Vbeta and 13 Jbeta primers. Only in-frame clones appear in the TCRdb table, and some are missing; sequencing was by immunoSEQ multiplex PCR. The data show approximately 97,000 clones, approximately 81% seen once. Germline V lookup: CDR1 DFQATT, CDR2 SNEGSKA (reference sequence). The V end lost 5 bases, the J end lost 4 bases, and 5 bases lay between the germline ends. The CDR3 contains 10 residues. The sequenced sample was PBMCs. The source is a male donor in good health and CMV-seropositive. This chain links TRBV20-1 with TRBJ1-2, with D hard to call. The CDR3 loop reads CSAPGYGYTF. In nucleotides, the CDR3 is TGCAGTGCTCCCGGCTATGGCTACACCTTC.